This T cell receptor beta chain appears in the sequencing data of a study of cytomegalovirus exposure and HLA in healthy donors. Deletions cut 5 bases from V and 2 bases from J, with 16 bases between. The CDR3 runs to 15 residues. The germline gives CDR1 SGHAT, CDR2 FQNNGV. Overall study results and limits: Using the classifier, cytomegalovirus status was reportedly diagnosed with high specificity and sensitivity. A later analysis linked a missense DCLRE1C variant to TCR beta V- and J-gene trimming.

It was with 60 Vbeta and 13 Jbeta primers that the PCR ran. This table comes from immunoSEQ multiplex PCR, and its TCRdb copy is limited to in-frame clones, with some not included. The sample comprises approximately 210,000 clones, over 80% of which are singletons, and 10% rests with the top ten. Points on this clone: The antigen remains undetermined.

The receptor comes from a woman between 50 and 59 years old in good health and CMV-seropositive. Sequenced sample: PBMCs. V and J are TRBV11-2 and TRBJ2-7, with D possibly being TRBD2 (5 bases). This CDR3 is CASSPRVGGPYEQYF. The DNA for the CDR3 is TGTGCCAGCAGCCCCCGGGTTGGAGGTCCCTACGAGCAGTACTTC.